This TCR beta chain comes out of a study of tumor-infiltrating lymphocytes in primary liver carcinoma. Unsorted bulk tissue of about 18-34 mg yielded co-extracted RNA and DNA. Comments on this clonotype: At one end, the junction sequence differs from germline, possibly due to a read error.

The researchers produced TCR beta cDNA from around 0.5 ug total RNA with a constant-region primer. Nested multiplex PCR, run for three rounds with slightly modified ARM-PCR, yielded TCR beta libraries. The two initial PCR rounds, roughly 9 cycles each, used TRBV1-TRBV30 forward and C-beta reverse primers. TCRdb re-called the multiplex PCR reads through MiXCR, storing one row per CDR3 protein. The sample yields roughly 36,000 distinct CDR3 sequences, 60% to 80% seen once. CDR3 length equals 15 residues. In germline, CDR1 is SQVTM, CDR2 ANQGSEA. The sample taken for sequencing was tumor-adjacent normal liver tissue. The TCR comes from a man aged 40-49 years with primary liver carcinoma and hepatitis B virus infection. The chain is built from TRBV29-1 and TRBJ2-1, with TRBD2 matching 14 bases. The CDR3 loop is CSVGLAGGLCNEQFF. The CDR3 coding sequence is TGCAGCGTTGGACTAGCGGGAGGGCTCTGCAATGAACAGTTCTTC.